This TCR beta chain was documented in a study of molecular identifiers for immune sequencing clone quantification. Study-level results: Clones carrying above 20 RNA copies accounted for over 99% of effector molecules, under 1% in naive cells. Should identical TCR molecules share a barcode, the sizes of highly expanded clones could be underestimated.

A CD8+CD4-CCR7+CD45RA+ gate was used to sort naive CD8 T cells. Previously reported methods and listed TCR primers produced the bulk TCR libraries. TCRdb independently ran MiXCR on the PCR reads; one entry per CDR3 protein. The sample lists some 320,000 distinct CDR3 sequences, around 21% seen once, with more than 0.8% in the top ten. To note about this clonotype: Its antigen remains unidentified. This could be a read error, since a much larger clone is one nucleotide away.

CDR1 MNHEY and CDR2 SMNVEV come from the germline V gene (reference sequence). The CDR3 has 15 amino acids. The chain employs TRBV27 and TRBJ2-7; 8 nucleotides match TRBD2. Sequenced material: naive CD8+ T cells from blood, with Jurkat cell RNA spiked in. Regarding subset: FACS-sorted CD8+CD4-CCR7+CD45RA+ naive T cells. This sequence was found in a human donor in good health. Some libraries in this study had Jurkat cell RNA spiked in. This chain's CDR3 is CANSPGTAAGGEQYF. The CDR3 DNA reads TGTGCCAACAGTCCTGGGACCGCCGCGGGAGGCGAGCAGTACTTC.